Below, 29 T cell receptor beta chains from the same sample are listed, as sequenced in a study of shared clonotypes between healthy human individuals. Assay: immunoSEQ multiplex PCR; the TCRdb copy retains only in-frame clones and omits some. The top ten clones hold 30% to 40% of a sample with around 690,000 clones, 90% of them seen once. The sample taken for sequencing was memory CD8+ T cells from PBMCs. Subset indicated: CD45RO+ cells pooled with CCR7-negative TemRA cells. The source is a man between 18 and 35 years old in good health. Some clones in this sample may be carry-over from other donors' samples.

The J gene is TRBJ2-1, the V gene TRBV6-1; 7 bases agree with TRBD1. Trimming at V came to 2 bases and at J to 4 bases, leaving 8 bases not matched to a gene. The CDR3 has 16 residues. Germline CDR1 MNHNS, CDR2 SASEGT. DNA of the CDR3: TGTGCCAGCAGTGAATTCGTGTCAGGGGGATACAATGAGCAGTTCTTC. This codes for CASSEFVSGGYNEQFF.

The rearrangement links TRBV6-5 to TRBJ2-3; D possibly uses TRBD1 or TRBD2 (6 bases each). Germline lookup yields CDR1 MNHEY and CDR2 SVGAGI. The CDR3 loop spans 15 amino acids. V gave up 6 bases and J gave up 6 bases, with 19 bases separating them. The CDR3 DNA is TGTGCCAGCAGCCACTGGGGGGCCGGGATGGATACGCAGTATTTT. This gives the protein CASSHWGAGMDTQYF.

CDR3 DNA: TGCGCCAGCAGCCAAGATTTGGCAGTCTATGGCTACACCTTC. It encodes CASSQDLAVYGYTF. The chain combines TRBV4-3 with TRBJ1-2; D unclear. Trimming removed 0 bases from V and 4 bases from J, with 9 bases in between. Germline CDR1 is LGHNA and CDR2 is YSLEER. The CDR3 runs to 14 residues.

This clone was recorded a few times. The CDR3 DNA reads TGTGCCAGACAGGACGCCGGAGAAGATGGCTACACCTTC. Translation: CARQDAGEDGYTF. The rearrangement joins TRBV7-9 to TRBJ1-2, with D perhaps matching TRBD1 (5 bases). Germline V gives CDR1 SEHNR, CDR2 FQNEAQ (reference sequence). V lost 9 bases and J 6 bases, leaving 17 bases between the germline ends. The CDR3 spans 13 residues.

This chain uses TRBV27 with TRBJ1-5; D is perhaps TRBD1 (6 bases). The CDR3 length is 14 residues. The V end lost 6 bases, the J end lost 7 bases, and 16 bases lay between the germline ends. CDR1 and CDR2 from the germline V gene are MNHEY and SMNVEV (reference sequence). CDR3 protein: CASSQFTGRQPQHF. CDR3 nucleotide sequence: TGTGCCAGCAGCCAATTTACAGGGCGACAGCCCCAGCATTTT.

The V gene is TRBV18, the J gene TRBJ2-1, with 7 bases aligning to TRBD2. Per germline, CDR1 KGHSH and CDR2 LQKENI. The CDR3 is 16 amino acids. J was trimmed by 2 bases and V by 0 bases; bases with no gene match: 4. The CDR3: CASSPPAGETYNEQFF. The DNA for the CDR3 is TGTGCCAGCTCACCACCGGCGGGAGAGACCTACAATGAGCAGTTCTTC.

This clone has a single count. Additional DNA sequences in this sample encode the identical CDR3. The chain recombines TRBV11-2 with TRBJ2-3; D unclear. V was clipped by 2 bases and J by 3 bases, with 3 bases between them. Per the germline V gene, CDR1 is SGHAT and CDR2 is FQNNGV. The CDR3 has 12 residues. The CDR3 region has the DNA TGTGCCAGCAGCTTACGAACAGATACGCAGTATTTT. This gives the protein CASSLRTDTQYF.

V usage is TRBV9 and J usage is TRBJ2-7; a weak D match, TRBD2 (6 bases). The CDR3 sequence is 16 residues long. Germline CDR1 and CDR2: SGDLS and YYNGEE. The V and J ends lost 0 bases and 3 bases respectively, with 16 bases between them. DNA for the CDR3: TGTGCCAGCAGCGTAGTAGGCGGGGCGGGCCTCTACGAGCAGTACTTC. Translation: CASSVVGGAGLYEQYF. Together with reference TRBV9 and TRBJ2-7, the CDR3 gives the full variable domain: DSGVTQTPKHLITATGQRVTLRCSPRSGDLSVYWYQQSLDQGLQFLIQYYNGEERAKGNILERFSAQQFPDLHSELNLSSLELGDSALYFCASSVVGGAGLYEQYFGPGTRLTVT.

V and J are TRBV11-2 and TRBJ1-2; D is unresolved. The length of the CDR3 is 18 residues. The germline gives CDR1 SGHAT, CDR2 FQNNGV. Trimming removed 1 base at V and 0 bases at J, with 18 bases between. This CDR3 reads CASSLGFPAKRTNYGYTF. The CDR3 DNA sequence: TGTGCCAGCAGCTTAGGATTCCCCGCGAAGAGAACTAACTATGGCTACACCTTC.

The chain couples TRBV4-1 to TRBJ2-1; a weak D match, TRBD2 (5 bases). Per germline, CDR1 MGHRA and CDR2 YSYEKL. V dropped 4 bases and J dropped 6 bases, with 19 bases sitting between them. The CDR3 sequence is 16 residues long. The CDR3 DNA reads TGCGCCAGCAGCCTTGCGATGTTCAGCGGTGGCAATGAGCAGTTCTTC. Translation: CASSLAMFSGGNEQFF.

The rearrangement uses TRBV19 and TRBJ2-1, with D tentatively TRBD2 (6 bases). The CDR3 length is 16 residues. The V end was cut by 4 bases, the J end by 8 bases, with 21 bases between. Germline V gene sequence: CDR1 LNHDA, CDR2 SQIVND (reference sequence). The DNA of the CDR3 is TGTGCCAGTAGTACCTCCCGGGACTGGCTCGCGGATGAGCAGTTCTTC. As protein: CASSTSRDWLADEQFF.

The chain links TRBV9 to TRBJ2-5; 8 bases fit TRBD2. Germline V gives CDR1 SGDLS, CDR2 YYNGEE. V was pared by 0 bases and J by 2 bases, with 6 bases of the junction left unmatched. The CDR3 consists of 16 residues. The CDR3, as DNA: TGTGCCAGCAGCGTAGCCGGGGGCGGGAGGCAAGAGACCCAGTACTTC. Its translation is CASSVAGGGRQETQYF. Filled out from reference TRBV9 and TRBJ2-5, the complete variable domain reads DSGVTQTPKHLITATGQRVTLRCSPRSGDLSVYWYQQSLDQGLQFLIQYYNGEERAKGNILERFSAQQFPDLHSELNLSSLELGDSALYFCASSVAGGGRQETQYFGPGTRLLVL.

The genes are TRBV27 and TRBJ2-7, with 8 nucleotides matching TRBD1. Germline V gene lookup returns CDR1 MNHEY and CDR2 SMNVEV (reference sequence). This CDR3 comprises 14 residues. The V and J ends lost 5 bases and 1 base, in that order; junction bases with no gene match: 4. CDR3: CASSGQGKSYEQYF. CDR3 sequence (DNA): TGTGCCAGCAGTGGACAGGGCAAATCCTACGAGCAGTACTTC.

Written as DNA, the CDR3 is TGTGCCAGCAGCCCGGGCCGGGGCTATGGCTACACCTTC. It translates to CASSPGRGYGYTF. This sequence joins TRBV28 and TRBJ1-2; D is unclear. The CDR3 is made up of 13 amino acids. The germline V gene encodes CDR1 MDHEN and CDR2 SYDVKM. Trimming removed 6 bases at V and 4 bases at J, with 12 bases between.

This clone was seen once. The chain joins TRBV15 to TRBJ1-2, with 10 bases that match TRBD1. With 5 bases clipped from V and 0 bases from J, the junction kept 9 bases outside the gene matches. The CDR3 contains 17 residues. In germline, CDR1 is LNHNV, CDR2 YYDKDF (reference sequence). The CDR3 spells CATSSRDRGLPNYGYTF. As DNA, the CDR3 is TGTGCCACCAGCTCCCGGGACAGGGGCCTCCCTAACTATGGCTACACCTTC.

The CDR3, as DNA: TGTGCCAGCAGTTTATTGGGCGGGGTGTACAATGAGCAGTTCTTC. It is translated as CASSLLGGVYNEQFF. V is TRBV27 and J is TRBJ2-1; D is perhaps TRBD2 (6 bases). V lost 1 base and J 4 bases, leaving 11 bases between the germline ends. Germline V CDR1 and CDR2: MNHEY, SMNVEV (reference sequence). The CDR3 length is 15 residues.

The genes are TRBV28 and TRBJ1-2, with TRBD1 as a possible D gene (5 bases). V lost 6 bases to trimming and J lost 4 bases, with 18 bases between them. Germline V gives CDR1 MDHEN, CDR2 SYDVKM. There are 15 residues in the CDR3. CDR3 sequence (DNA): TGTGCCAGCAGGCCCAAAGCTCAGGGTTCCTATGGCTACACCTTC. Translation: CASRPKAQGSYGYTF.

This chain joins TRBV5-6 and TRBJ2-7; weak D call: TRBD2 (6 bases). Germline V gene sequence: CDR1 SGHDT, CDR2 YYEEEE. This CDR3 region has 12 residues. The V gene lost 3 bases and the J gene lost 4 bases, with 8 bases spanning the gap. The CDR3 nucleotides read TGTGCCAGCAGCTCAGGACTATACGAGCAGTACTTC. The encoded protein is CASSSGLYEQYF.

J is TRBJ1-4 and V is TRBV5-6; D is uncertain. Trimming shortened V by 0 bases and J by 5 bases, and 14 bases separated the two germline ends. This CDR3 contains 16 residues. Per germline, CDR1 SGHDT and CDR2 YYEEEE. In nucleotides, the CDR3 is TGTGCCAGCAGCTTGGCCAGGACGGCCCGAAATGAAAAACTGTTTTTT. Protein: CASSLARTARNEKLFF. Filled out from reference TRBV5-6 and TRBJ1-4, the complete variable domain reads DAGVTQSPTHLIKTRGQQVTLRCSPKSGHDTVSWYQQALGQGPQFIFQYYEEEERQRGNFPDRFSGHQFPNYSSELNVNALLLGDSALYLCASSLARTARNEKLFFGSGTQLSVL.

The rearrangement joins TRBV16 to TRBJ2-1; D gene unclear. V was clipped by 4 bases and J by 1 base, with 17 bases between them. Germline V CDR1 and CDR2: KGHSY, FQNENV. The CDR3 sequence is 17 residues long. CDR3 sequence reads: CASSPAFVEWSYNEQFF. DNA for the CDR3: TGTGCCAGCAGCCCCGCTTTTGTAGAGTGGTCCTACAATGAGCAGTTCTTC.

The chain carries TRBV13 and TRBJ2-5; D may be TRBD1 (5 bases). The CDR3 is 13 amino acids. CDR1 and CDR2 from the germline V gene are PRHDT and FYEKMQ (reference sequence). The ends were cut back, 1 base at V and 3 bases at J, with 6 bases in the middle. The DNA for the CDR3 is TGTGCCAGCAGCTTAGAGACAGAAGAGACCCAGTACTTC. It specifies CASSLETEETQYF.

This chain uses TRBV5-1 with TRBJ1-1; the D is unclear. V shed 4 bases and J shed 0 bases, with 22 bases lying between them. Germline V gene lookup returns CDR1 SGHRS and CDR2 YFSETQ. This CDR3 has 18 amino acids. CDR3 residues: CASSPARTGLVMNTEAFF. In DNA form, the CDR3 reads TGCGCCAGCAGCCCGGCAAGGACCGGACTGGTCATGAACACTGAAGCTTTCTTT.

The V call is TRBV9, the J call TRBJ2-5, with 7 bases identical to TRBD2. Germline CDR1 SGDLS, CDR2 YYNGEE. The CDR3 spans 16 residues. V lost 2 bases, J lost 1 base, and 8 bases stayed unmatched. DNA for the CDR3: TGTGCCAGCAGCGTTTCTAGCGGTTCCCGCCAAGAGACCCAGTACTTC. It specifies CASSVSSGSRQETQYF.

The chain recombines TRBV7-6 with TRBJ1-3; D call uncertain. This CDR3 has 13 amino acids. CDR1 SGHVS and CDR2 FNYEAQ come from the germline V gene. Trimming left V 6 bases short and J 4 bases short, with 10 bases between. In DNA form, the CDR3 reads TGTGCCAGCAGTCCCAACCTGGGAAACACCATATATTTT. It encodes CASSPNLGNTIYF.

This chain connects TRBV6-5 to TRBJ1-5; no definite D call. V was pared by 4 bases and J by 12 bases, with 16 bases between. There are 13 residues in the CDR3. Germline CDR1 and CDR2: MNHEY and SVGAGI. This chain's CDR3 is CASSSRGRPLQHF. CDR3 coding DNA: TGTGCCAGCAGTTCGAGAGGACGTCCGCTCCAGCATTTT.

Of note for this clone: The same CDR3 is also encoded by other DNA sequences in this sample. The chain couples TRBV7-9 to TRBJ2-1; perhaps TRBD1 as D (6 bases). V lost 1 base to trimming and J lost 7 bases, with 8 bases between them. The CDR3 covers 13 residues. Germline V gene sequence: CDR1 SEHNR, CDR2 FQNEAQ (reference sequence). The CDR3 DNA sequence: TGTGCCAGCAGCTTAGGCCAGGGGAATGAGCAGTTCTTC. Translated, it gives CASSLGQGNEQFF.

J is TRBJ2-1 and V is TRBV7-9; 10 bases fit TRBD2. The junction had 10 bases not matched to a gene; V was cut back by 0 bases and J by 8 bases. This CDR3 comprises 17 residues. Germline V CDR1 and CDR2: SEHNR, FQNEAQ (reference sequence). The CDR3 coding sequence is TGTGCCAGCAGCTTAGCACTAGCGGGAATGTTGGGCGATGAGCAGTTCTTC. Translating it yields CASSLALAGMLGDEQFF.

This clone appeared a single time. The genes are TRBV6-6 and TRBJ1-6; tentative D call: TRBD1 (5 bases). The CDR3 runs to 14 residues. CDR1 and CDR2 from the germline V gene are MNHNY and SVGAGI (reference sequence). Deletions cut 4 bases from V and 7 bases from J, with 11 bases between. As DNA, the CDR3 is TGTGCCAGCAGTTTAGCATGGGGCAATTCACCCCTCCACTTT. This translates into CASSLAWGNSPLHF.

Note on this clone: In the same sample, other DNA sequences code for this CDR3. The CDR3 spells CASSLGRTYEQYF. The CDR3 DNA reads TGTGCCAGCAGTTTGGGCAGGACGTACGAGCAGTACTTC. The genes are TRBV27 and TRBJ2-7; D call uncertain. CDR1 is MNHEY, CDR2 SMNVEV, per germline (reference sequence). This CDR3 contains 13 residues. V was trimmed by 3 bases and J by 4 bases, leaving 10 bases between them.